This entry lists 14 T cell receptor beta chains sequenced from one sample in a study of blood T cells in healthy people across ages. Sample-barcoded 5' priming and a J-beta primer mix drove a second PCR of roughly 6 to 12 cycles. TCRdb independently ran MiXCR on the 5' RACE reads; one entry per CDR3 protein. This sample has 660,000 or so distinct CDR3 sequences, with around 54% found just once. The sequencing input was blood. The receptors were gathered from a man in his sixties in good health.

CDR3 protein: CASSLGGGGTLATQYF. CDR3 bases: TGTGCCAGCAGTCTCGGCGGCGGGGGGACGCTGGCCACCCAGTACTTC. V usage is TRBV6-6 and J usage is TRBJ2-5; 8 nucleotides line up with TRBD2. The CDR3 totals 16 residues. CDR1 and CDR2 (germline): MNHNY, SVGAGI (reference sequence). V was pared by 5 bases and J by 8 bases, with 16 bases of the junction left unmatched.

The V call is TRBV20-1, the J call TRBJ2-3, with D unresolved. The V and J ends lost 3 bases and 4 bases respectively, with 14 bases between them. The germline CDR1 and CDR2 sequences are DFQATT and SNEGSKA (reference sequence). This CDR3 is built from 14 residues. The CDR3: CSASAAPNPDTQYF. As DNA, the CDR3 is TGCAGTGCTAGTGCAGCCCCCAATCCAGATACGCAGTATTTT.

This clonotype was recorded at least ten times. This chain uses TRBV2 with TRBJ2-7, with unresolved D. Trimming removed 6 bases at V and 3 bases at J, with 6 bases between. CDR3 length equals 11 residues. Germline CDR1 and CDR2: SNHLY and FYNNEI. DNA of the CDR3: TGTGCCAGCAGCAATTTCTACGAGCAGTACTTC. The encoded protein is CASSNFYEQYF.

This chain joins TRBV5-1 and TRBJ1-6; TRBD1 matches 10 bases. The CDR3 has 14 residues. The V segment lost 4 bases and the J segment 7 bases; nucleotides outside the gene matches: 2. In germline, CDR1 is SGHRS, CDR2 YFSETQ. CDR3 region: CASSGTGENSPLHF. The CDR3 DNA sequence: TGCGCCAGCAGCGGGACAGGGGAGAATTCACCCCTCCACTTT.

A single count supports this clonotype. The rearrangement joins TRBV24-1 to TRBJ2-1; D unclear. Per germline, CDR1 KGHDR and CDR2 SFDVKD. This CDR3 comprises 16 residues. V lost 3 bases and J 0 bases, leaving 11 bases between the germline ends. CDR3 nucleotide sequence: TGTGCCACCAGTGATATACGTGGTTCCTCCTACAATGAGCAGTTCTTC. It specifies CATSDIRGSSYNEQFF.

CDR3 sequence (DNA): TGTGCCAGCAGCGAAAACAGGGGAAACTATGGCTACACCTTC. It yields the protein CASSENRGNYGYTF. The chain uses TRBV7-8 and TRBJ1-2; 7 nucleotides agree with TRBD1. This CDR3 contains 14 residues. CDR1 is SGHVS, CDR2 FQNEAQ, per germline. V shed 5 bases, J shed 2 bases, and the junction held 5 bases outside the gene matches.

This chain uses TRBV2 with TRBJ2-6; a possible D gene is TRBD1 (5 bases). CDR3 length: 14 residues. The V gene lost 11 bases and the J gene lost 3 bases, with 14 bases spanning the gap. Germline CDR1 SNHLY, CDR2 FYNNEI. CDR3 sequence (DNA): TGTGCCGTACAAAGTAGGGGTGGGGCCAACGTCCTGACTTTC. Translating it yields CAVQSRGGANVLTF.

The V call is TRBV6-6, the J call TRBJ2-1; possible D gene TRBD1, 6 bases. CDR3 length: 17 residues. Deletions cut 2 bases from V and 0 bases from J, with 14 bases between. The germline gives CDR1 MNHNY, CDR2 SVGAGI (reference sequence). The CDR3 reads CASSYPDSLGSYNEQFF. The CDR3 region has the DNA TGTGCCAGCAGTTACCCGGACAGCCTAGGCTCCTACAATGAGCAGTTCTTC.

Only a few counts were recorded for this clonotype. The CDR3 is CASRQQGNTEAFF. CDR3 coding DNA: TGTGCCAGCAGGCAACAAGGGAACACTGAAGCTTTCTTT. The genes are TRBV2 and TRBJ1-1; D gene unclear. CDR3 size: 13 residues. Germline V gives CDR1 SNHLY, CDR2 FYNNEI. The germline V and J ends were trimmed by 6 bases and 1 base, with 9 bases remaining between them.

This clonotype was recorded a few times. The chain combines TRBV15 with TRBJ2-1, with 8 bases matching TRBD1. The CDR3 has 16 residues. The germline CDR1 and CDR2 sequences are LNHNV and YYDKDF (reference sequence). After removal of 3 bases from V and 3 bases from J, the junction contained 7 bases not matched to a gene. The CDR3 sequence: CATSRRTGINYNEQFF. The CDR3 nucleotides are TGTGCCACCAGCAGGCGGACAGGGATAAACTACAATGAGCAGTTCTTC.

The J gene is TRBJ2-2, the V gene TRBV15; the match to TRBD1 covers 8 bases. Trimming took 3 bases from V and 6 from J; bases not matched to a gene: 6. The CDR3 has 15 amino acids. Germline CDR1 and CDR2: LNHNV and YYDKDF (reference sequence). This CDR3 is CATSRRTGSAGELFF. The CDR3 bases are TGTGCCACCAGCAGGAGGACAGGGTCCGCCGGGGAGCTGTTTTTT.

The chain employs TRBV7-9 and TRBJ1-4; a weak D match, TRBD1 (6 bases). Trimming cost V 2 bases and J 5 bases, with 12 bases left between them. This CDR3 is built from 15 residues. Germline V gives CDR1 SEHNR, CDR2 FQNEAQ (reference sequence). In DNA, the CDR3 is TGTGCCAGCAGCTTATGGGCAGGGGCGAATGAAAAACTGTTTTTT. This encodes CASSLWAGANEKLFF.

The V call is TRBV10-3, the J call TRBJ2-2; the match to TRBD2 covers 12 bases. The CDR3 is made up of 14 amino acids. Looked up from germline, CDR1 is ENHRY and CDR2 is SYGVKD. V gave up 11 bases and J gave up 4 bases; unmatched junction bases: 5. The CDR3 loop reads CAARTSGATGELFF. The DNA for the CDR3 is TGTGCCGCCCGGACTAGCGGGGCCACCGGGGAGCTGTTTTTT.

This clonotype has a handful of counts. The gene calls are TRBV11-2 and TRBJ1-2; D gene unclear. Germline lookup yields CDR1 SGHAT and CDR2 FQNNGV. The V end lost 5 bases, the J end lost 2 bases, and 9 bases lay between the germline ends. This CDR3 has 13 amino acids. The CDR3 region has the DNA TGTGCCAGCAGCCCGACATCGAACTATGGCTACACCTTC. It specifies CASSPTSNYGYTF. Filled out from reference TRBV11-2 and TRBJ1-2, the complete variable domain reads EAGVAQSPRYKIIEKRQSVAFWCNPISGHATLYWYQQILGQGPKLLIQFQNNGVVDDSQLPKDRFSAERLKGVDSTLKIQPAKLEDSAVYLCASSPTSNYGYTFGSGTRLTVV.